These 10 T cell receptor beta chains were sequenced from one sample in a study of tumor-infiltrating lymphocytes in primary liver carcinoma. Total RNA amounting to about 520 ng was the source from which TCR beta cDNA was made with a constant-region primer. Employing slightly modified ARM-PCR, three nested multiplex PCR rounds were run, and these gave rise to the TCR beta libraries. TRBV1-TRBV30 forward primers and a C-beta reverse primer were used in the first two PCR rounds, which each ran for about 9 cycles. TCRdb re-derived calls from the multiplex PCR reads in MiXCR, one entry per CDR3 protein. This table has approximately 99,000 distinct CDR3 sequences, around 63% appearing once. Between roughly 20 and 32 mg of unsorted bulk tissue served as the source from which RNA and DNA were co-extracted. Sequenced input: liver tumor tissue from sampling region 5. As to subset: tumor region T5, tumor centre. The receptors originated from a woman in her fifties or sixties with primary liver carcinoma and hepatitis B virus infection.

A remark on this clonotype: Mismatch with germline at one junction end may stem from a read error. J is TRBJ1-1 and V is TRBV6-4; D unresolved. CDR3 length: 17 residues. Germline CDR1 reads MRHNA; CDR2 reads SNTAGT. As DNA, the CDR3 is TGTGACAGCAGTGATTCCGACCGAACTGGGTTGAACACTGACGCTTTCTTT. Its protein product is CDSSDSDRTGLNTDAFF.

Of note for this clonotype: This may be a read error, as it is one base from a much larger clone. J is TRBJ2-1 and V is TRBV18, with 7 bases fitting TRBD2. The CDR3 runs to 15 residues. With 0 bases clipped from V and 7 bases from J, the junction kept 6 bases outside the gene matches. Germline-derived CDR1 and CDR2 are KGHSH and LQKENI. This chain's CDR3 is CASSPPSGTRNEQFF. CDR3 coding DNA: TGTGCCAGCTCACCACCAAGCGGGACTCGGAATGAGCAGTTCTTC.

CDR3 sequence: CASSLVEQDGQPQHF. CDR3 nucleotide sequence: TGTGCCAGCAGTTTAGTGGAACAGGACGGTCAGCCCCAGCATTTT. The chain uses TRBV12-3 or TRBV12-4 and TRBJ1-5; D might be TRBD1 (5 bases). CDR3 length: 15 amino acids. V was pared by 1 base and J by 6 bases, with 13 bases between.

This clonotype occurred a few times. CDR3 in DNA: TGTGCCAGCCAGGCCCGGGCGGGAGAGACCCAGTACTTC. It specifies CASQARAGETQYF. The chain couples TRBV28 to TRBJ2-5, with D perhaps matching TRBD2 (5 bases). With 8 bases removed from V and 4 bases from J, the gap between germline ends came to 14 bases. This CDR3 has 13 amino acids. The germline V gene encodes CDR1 MDHEN and CDR2 SYDVKM.

As concerns this clonotype: The junction departs from germline at one end; a sequencing error may be responsible. The chain combines TRBV11-2 with TRBJ2-7; D is unresolved. Germline lookup yields CDR1 SGHAT and CDR2 FQNNGV. The CDR3 runs 14 residues. The CDR3 DNA follows: TGTGCCAGTAGCTTAGCACGGAGAGCCTACGAGCAACACTTC. The encoded protein is CASSLARRAYEQHF.

This clonotype came up many times. The chain joins TRBV28 to TRBJ2-1, with TRBD1 matching 8 bases. The CDR3 has 17 residues. Germline CDR1 and CDR2: MDHEN and SYDVKM. Trimming cost V 5 bases and J 10 bases; bases outside gene matches: 19. DNA of the CDR3: TGTGCCAGCAGTCCACAACCAGGACAGGGAGTGAGTCAGGAGCAGTTCTTC. It specifies CASSPQPGQGVSQEQFF.

This clonotype was seen at least ten times. J is TRBJ2-5 and V is TRBV28, with D maybe TRBD1 (6 bases). Trimming shortened V by 2 bases and J by 4 bases, and 11 bases separated the two germline ends. Germline V gene lookup returns CDR1 MDHEN and CDR2 SYDVKM. The CDR3 length is 14 residues. DNA of the CDR3: TGTGCCAGCAGTTTACAGGGGAAAGCAGAGACCCAGTACTTC. This sequence encodes CASSLQGKAETQYF. Together with reference TRBV28 and TRBJ2-5, the CDR3 gives the full variable domain: DVKVTQSSRYLVKRTGEKVFLECVQDMDHENMFWYRQDPGLGLRLIYFSYDVKMKEKGDIPEGYSVSREKKERFSLILESASTNQTSMYLCASSLQGKAETQYFGPGTRLLVL.

In the case of this clonotype: One base away lies a much larger clone, so this may be a sequencing read error. V usage is TRBV7-8 and J usage is TRBJ2-7; the D call may be TRBD1 or TRBD2 (5 bases each). CDR1 and CDR2 (germline): SGHVS, FQNEAQ. CDR3 length: 15 amino acids. The CDR3 nucleotides are TGTGTCAGCAGCCTCAGAACCGGGACGAATTACGAGCAGTACTTC. Amino acids: CVSSLRTGTNYEQYF.

Comments on this clonotype: The junction does not match germline at one end; this may be a read error. V usage is TRBV4-1 and J usage is TRBJ1-2; weak D call: TRBD1 (5 bases). The CDR3 extends over 15 amino acids. Germline CDR1 reads MGHRA; CDR2 reads YSYEKL. CDR3 region: CASSPTTGLNYGYTF. The DNA for the CDR3 is TGCGCAAGCAGCCCCACGACGGGACTTAACTATGGCTACACCTTC.

The chain is built from TRBV19 and TRBJ2-7; D call uncertain. This CDR3 has 14 amino acids. The germline V gene encodes CDR1 LNHDA and CDR2 SQIVND (reference sequence). Trimming left V 3 bases short and J 1 base short, with 10 bases between. CDR3 bases: TGTGCCAGTAGTATCTCGGACGGTTCCTACGAGCAGTACTTC. Translation: CASSISDGSYEQYF.